These 31 T cell receptor beta chains came from one sample sequenced in a study of CD8+CD57+ T cells in acquired aplastic anemia. CD8+CD57+ cell expansion had been shown by flow cytometry in patients chosen for sequencing. Both TCR beta VDJ combination and CDR3 sequence profiling were carried out. Genomic DNA was the template for this profiling. TCRdb independently ran MiXCR on the reads; one entry per CDR3 protein. This sample has 150,000 to 170,000 distinct CDR3 sequences, with about 52% found just once. Material for sequencing was sorted CD4+, CD8+, or CD8+CD57+ T cells (not recorded which) from PBMCs. These receptors were obtained from a human donor with aplastic anemia.

This clonotype was counted only a few times. The chain carries TRBV20-1 and TRBJ1-5; D is uncertain. The CDR3 is 10 residues long. Per the germline V gene, CDR1 is DFQATT and CDR2 is SNEGSKA (reference sequence). The V end was cut by 3 bases, the J end by 6 bases, with 3 bases between. CDR3 nucleotides: TGCAGTGCTAGTAGTCAGCCCCAGCATTTT. It yields the protein CSASSQPQHF.

This clonotype came up many times. This chain links TRBV12-1 with TRBJ2-7; the DNA was not compared with TRBD2, the D call given in the table. TRBV12-1 counts as a pseudogene. CDR3 size: 12 residues. CDR3 region: CASRELGREQYF. CDR3 sequence (DNA): TGTGCCAGCAGGGAGCTAGGACGCGAGCAGTACTTC.

V usage is TRBV6-2 or TRBV6-3 and J usage is TRBJ2-7, with TRBD2 matching 14 bases. Germline-derived CDR1 and CDR2 are MNHEY and SVGEGT. This CDR3 has 18 amino acids. The junction had 10 bases not matched to a gene; V was cut back by 2 bases and J by 4 bases. The CDR3 reads CASSYQSGTSGRRYEQYF. CDR3 coding DNA: TGTGCCAGCAGTTACCAATCCGGGACTAGCGGGAGAAGGTACGAGCAGTACTTC.

Note on this clonotype: Given a much more abundant clone one base away, this may be a read error. J is TRBJ1-2 and V is TRBV5-6; 7 bases align to TRBD1. Germline values: CDR1 SGHDT, CDR2 YYEEEE. The CDR3 contains 14 residues. CDR3 DNA: TGTGCCGGCAGCTTCCAGGGGGCTAACTATGGCTACACCTTC. Its translation: CAGSFQGANYGYTF.

This clonotype was detected many times. The CDR3 loop reads CASSLGWDEQYF. DNA for the CDR3: TGTGCCAGCAGCCTAGGGTGGGACGAGCAGTACTTC. The rearrangement links TRBV7-2 to TRBJ2-7; the D is unclear. This CDR3 has 12 amino acids. V dropped 5 bases and J dropped 5 bases, with 10 bases sitting between them. CDR1 is SGHTA and CDR2 is FQGNSA in the germline V gene.

This clonotype was seen many times. This sequence joins TRBV7-8 and TRBJ2-5; D ambiguous. Per the germline V gene, CDR1 is SGHVS and CDR2 is FQNEAQ. V lost 0 bases and J lost 3, with 17 bases in between. The length of the CDR3 is 17 residues. CDR3 nucleotides: TGTGCCAGCAGCTTAGCATCGTCGGCTGGCCCGAAAGAGACCCAGTACTTC. It encodes CASSLASSAGPKETQYF.

This clonotype appeared a single time. The chain has TRBV29-1 and TRBJ2-3, with 9 bases matching TRBD2. The ends lost 3 bases at V and 2 bases at J; junction bases unmatched: 6. The CDR3 is 15 residues long. The germline V gene has CDR1 SQVTM and CDR2 ANQGSEA. The CDR3: CSVDRLADYTDTQYF. For the CDR3, the DNA is TGCAGCGTTGATAGACTAGCGGATTACACAGATACGCAGTATTTT.

The rearrangement links TRBV24-1 to TRBJ1-2; D not certain. The CDR3 is 13 amino acids. The germline V gene has CDR1 KGHDR and CDR2 SFDVKD. V lost 3 bases to trimming and J lost 2 bases, with 6 bases between them. The CDR3 loop reads CATSDVQNYGYTF. CDR3 DNA: TGTGCCACCAGTGATGTACAGAACTATGGCTACACCTTC.

This rearrangement joins TRBV10-3 to TRBJ2-5; 9 positions agree with TRBD2. Germline-derived CDR1 and CDR2 are ENHRY and SYGVKD. The CDR3 spans 13 residues. V was pared by 11 bases and J by 5 bases, with 9 bases of the junction left unmatched. CDR3 nucleotides: TGTGCCGTCGGGACTAGCTCGTTTGAGACCCAGTACTTC. Its protein product is CAVGTSSFETQYF.

The chain combines TRBV2 with TRBJ2-7, with D possibly matching TRBD1 (7 bases). There are 16 residues in the CDR3. Germline CDR1 reads SNHLY; CDR2 reads FYNNEI. V shed 7 bases and J shed 5 bases, with 24 bases lying between them. For the CDR3, the DNA is TGTGCCAGCAACGGGGGCTCGGGCAGGGGGATCGACGAGCAGTACTTC. Encoded protein: CASNGGSGRGIDEQYF.

The rearrangement joins TRBV20-1 to TRBJ2-7, with 8 bases identical to TRBD1. The CDR3 has 14 amino acids. V trimming: 2 bases; J trimming: 4 bases; junction bases outside the gene matches: 7. Germline V lookup: CDR1 DFQATT, CDR2 SNEGSKA (reference sequence). CDR3 protein: CSARFPGGLYEQYF. CDR3 coding DNA: TGCAGTGCTAGATTCCCAGGGGGCTTGTACGAGCAGTACTTC.

As regards this clonotype: The germline gene is not matched at one end of the junction; a read error may be the cause. The rearrangement uses TRBV7-9 and TRBJ2-1; D unclear. CDR3 length: 13 amino acids. Germline assignment: CDR1 SEHNR and CDR2 FQNEAQ (reference sequence). CDR3 sequence: CASSLGLHNEQFF. The CDR3 bases are TGCGCCAGCAGCTTGGGTCTGCACAATGAGCAGTTCTTC.

V and J are TRBV19 and TRBJ2-5, with a possible D match to TRBD1 (7 bases). This CDR3 is built from 15 residues. The V gene's germline CDR1 is LNHDA and CDR2 SQIVND (reference sequence). With 1 base removed from V and 4 bases from J, the gap between germline ends came to 13 bases. In DNA, the CDR3 is TGTGCCAGTAGTATAGGCCCGGAGGGGGCAGAGACCCAGTACTTC. Its protein is CASSIGPEGAETQYF.

This clonotype was seen ten or more times. The CDR3 here is CSGSGTDDYGYTF. In nucleotides, the CDR3 is TGCAGTGGATCCGGGACGGACGACTATGGCTACACCTTC. The chain links TRBV20-1 to TRBJ1-2, with D perhaps matching TRBD1 (5 bases). CDR1 and CDR2 (germline): DFQATT, SNEGSKA (reference sequence). V was trimmed by 7 bases and J by 3 bases, leaving 15 bases between them. The CDR3 has 13 residues.

This clonotype occurred many times. This sequence joins TRBV11-2 and TRBJ1-1, with 7 bases aligning to TRBD1. From germline, CDR1 is SGHAT and CDR2 FQNNGV. The length of the CDR3 is 16 residues. With V trimmed by 5 bases and J by 0 bases, 9 bases remained unmatched. Written as DNA, the CDR3 is TGTGCCAGCAGCCCCCGGGGACAGATCATGAACACTGAAGCTTTCTTT. It encodes CASSPRGQIMNTEAFF.

The gene calls are TRBV10-1 and TRBJ2-1; the D gene is possibly TRBD2 (5 bases). V lost 2 bases and J lost 12, with 11 bases in between. From germline, CDR1 is WNHNN and CDR2 SYGVQD (reference sequence). The CDR3 totals 12 residues. CDR3 bases: TGCGCCAGCAGTGAGGAGGGTAGCCGGCAGTTCTTC. This sequence encodes CASSEEGSRQFF.

J is TRBJ2-1 and V is TRBV20-1, with unresolved D. Trimming cost V 1 base and J 10 bases, with 8 bases left between them. CDR1 and CDR2 (germline): DFQATT, SNEGSKA (reference sequence). The CDR3 loop spans 11 amino acids. DNA for the CDR3: TGCAGTGCTAGAGGCCGGCCCGAGCAGTTCTTC. It encodes CSARGRPEQFF.

This clonotype occurred many times. The V call is TRBV5-1, the J call TRBJ1-1; no definite D call. CDR1 is SGHRS, CDR2 YFSETQ, per germline. V lost 1 base, J lost 0 bases, and 7 bases lay in between. There are 14 residues in the CDR3. CDR3 coding DNA: TGCGCCAGCAGCTTGAAAGGGTTGAACACTGAAGCTTTCTTT. This translates into CASSLKGLNTEAFF.

This clonotype was recorded only once. V usage is TRBV9 and J usage is TRBJ2-5, with 9 bases identical to TRBD2. The CDR3 sequence is 16 residues long. The ends lost 4 bases at V and 2 bases at J; junction bases unmatched: 9. Germline loops: CDR1 SGDLS, CDR2 YYNGEE. The CDR3 region has the DNA TGTGCCAGCAGCTCTGGAGCGGGAGGAGGACAAGAGACCCAGTACTTC. As protein: CASSSGAGGGQETQYF. The full variable domain, its missing parts supplied by reference TRBV9 and TRBJ2-5, is DSGVTQTPKHLITATGQRVTLRCSPRSGDLSVYWYQQSLDQGLQFLIQYYNGEERAKGNILERFSAQQFPDLHSELNLSSLELGDSALYFCASSSGAGGGQETQYFGPGTRLLVL.

This clonotype was found a few times. The rearrangement joins TRBV25-1 to TRBJ1-6, with 10 positions matching TRBD1. CDR1 and CDR2 (germline): MGHDK, SYGVNS. Trimming took 2 bases from V and 6 from J; bases not matched to a gene: 1. This CDR3 spans 15 amino acids. CDR3 sequence: CASSERTGGNSPLHF. The CDR3 DNA reads TGTGCCAGCAGTGAACGGACAGGGGGTAATTCACCCCTCCACTTT.

This clonotype was detected ten times or more. The V call is TRBV6-4, the J call TRBJ1-2; D unclear. Germline loops: CDR1 MRHNA, CDR2 SNTAGT. The CDR3 contains 14 residues. Trimming removed 0 bases from V and 4 bases from J, with 9 bases in between. CDR3 region: CASSDSNGPYGYTF. The DNA for the CDR3 is TGTGCCAGCAGTGACTCGAATGGGCCCTATGGCTACACCTTC.

CDR3 DNA sequence: TGTGCCAGCAGGCCTAGGGACTTCGTTAGCACAGATACGCAGTATTTT. Residues: CASRPRDFVSTDTQYF. The chain combines TRBV12-3 or TRBV12-4 with TRBJ2-3; D possibly corresponds to TRBD2 (6 bases). CDR3 length equals 16 residues. V was cut by 6 bases and J by 0 bases, with 16 bases left in between.

A remark on this clonotype: A much larger clone lies one base from this, so it may be a read error. The chain joins TRBV11-1 to TRBJ1-1, with D maybe TRBD1 (6 bases). Germline loops: CDR1 SGHAT, CDR2 FQDESV (reference sequence). V was shortened by 5 bases and J by 5 bases, with 21 bases between the two germline ends. The CDR3 has 16 amino acids. The CDR3 spells CASSTPGGGQKTEAFF. CDR3 nucleotides: TGTGCCAGCAGCACTCCTGGAGGGGGGCAGAAGACTGAAGCTTTCTTT. The full variable domain, its missing parts supplied by reference TRBV11-1 and TRBJ1-1, is EAEVAQSPRYKITEKSQAVAFWCDPISGHATLYWYRQILGQGPELLVQFQDESVVDDSQLPKDRFSAERLKGVDSTLKIQPAELGDSAMYLCASSTPGGGQKTEAFFGQGTRLTVV.

The V gene is TRBV27, the J gene TRBJ1-5; D gene uncertain. The CDR3 contains 13 residues. Trimming shortened V by 3 bases and J by 6 bases, and 9 bases separated the two germline ends. CDR1 and CDR2 from the germline V gene are MNHEY and SMNVEV (reference sequence). CDR3 bases: TGTGCCAGCAGTTTCGAGGCCAGTCAGCCCCAGCATTTT. Protein product: CASSFEASQPQHF.

This clonotype showed up just a few times. The chain employs TRBV15 and TRBJ1-1, with D possibly TRBD1 on 5 matching bases. Trimming shortened V by 3 bases and J by 1 base, and 12 bases separated the two germline ends. The CDR3 loop spans 15 amino acids. Germline CDR1 and CDR2: LNHNV and YYDKDF (reference sequence). Here the CDR3 DNA reads TGTGCCACCAGCAGGGAGGAGGACAAGAACACTGAAGCTTTCTTT. This sequence encodes CATSREEDKNTEAFF.

The rearrangement joins TRBV7-8 to TRBJ2-1; D gene uncertain. The CDR3 is 12 residues long. The germline V and J ends were trimmed by 5 bases and 5 bases, with 7 bases remaining between them. Germline V gives CDR1 SGHVS, CDR2 FQNEAQ. CDR3 DNA sequence: TGTGCCAGCAGCCACTGGGACAATGAGCAGTTCTTC. It specifies CASSHWDNEQFF.

Many counts were recorded for this clonotype. The chain uses TRBV20-1 and TRBJ2-7; TRBD1 matches at 8 bases. The CDR3 has 15 residues. J lost 3 bases, V lost 5 bases, and 12 bases had no gene match. CDR1 is DFQATT and CDR2 is SNEGSKA in the germline V gene (reference sequence). This CDR3 is CSARLLQGGDYEQYF. CDR3 nucleotide sequence: TGCAGTGCTCGCCTTTTACAGGGGGGTGACTACGAGCAGTACTTC.

This sequence joins TRBV10-2 and TRBJ2-3, with 9 bases aligning to TRBD1. V dropped 2 bases and J dropped 0; count of bases not matched to a gene: 0. CDR3 length: 15 amino acids. Germline V gene lookup returns CDR1 WSHSY and CDR2 SAAADI. The CDR3 loop reads CASSEGQGSTDTQYF. The DNA of the CDR3 is TGCGCCAGCAGTGAGGGACAGGGGAGCACAGATACGCAGTATTTT.

This clonotype has only a few counts. The V call is TRBV7-3, the J call TRBJ1-2, with 8 bases that match TRBD1. CDR3 size: 13 residues. Germline V gene sequence: CDR1 SGHTA, CDR2 FQGTGA. With 4 bases clipped from V and 4 bases from J, the junction kept 2 bases outside the gene matches. CDR3 bases: TGTGCCAGCAGCTCCACAGGGGGCTATGGCTACACCTTC. This sequence encodes CASSSTGGYGYTF.

This clonotype showed up many times. V gene TRBV20-1 combines with J gene TRBJ2-7; 7 nucleotides agree with TRBD1. Germline V gene lookup returns CDR1 DFQATT and CDR2 SNEGSKA (reference sequence). V shed 3 bases, J shed 2 bases, and the junction held 13 bases outside the gene matches. CDR3 length equals 16 residues. The CDR3 region has the DNA TGCAGTGCTAGTTTGACAGGGTCTCTAGGAACCTACGAGCAGTACTTC. Translating it yields CSASLTGSLGTYEQYF.

As to this clonotype: With a much larger clone just one base away, this may be a read error. V gene TRBV4-3 combines with J gene TRBJ2-1; possibly TRBD2 for D (6 bases). The CDR3 loop spans 15 amino acids. Trimming took 6 bases from V and 8 from J, leaving 20 bases between them. In germline, CDR1 is LGHNA, CDR2 YSLEER. The CDR3 DNA reads as TGCGCCAGCAGTCTCGCGGGGCGACGGAACGATGAGCAGTTCTTC. Protein: CASSLAGRRNDEQFF.